This T cell receptor (beta chain) originates from a study of blood T cell repertoires in COVID-19. About the study: The United States, Italy and Spain provided the acute and convalescent COVID-19 samples. T cells, B-cell-depleted T cells, or PBMCs provided the cDNA or gDNA that served as material.

Some clones are missing from TCRdb's copy, which holds only in-frame ones; the method was immunoSEQ multiplex PCR. Altogether 200,000 to 300,000 clones are present, roughly 84% being singletons, with the ten largest covering about 1.6%. Per germline, CDR1 LNHNV and CDR2 YYDKDF (reference sequence). Trimming pared 6 bases from V and 6 bases from J, leaving 18 bases between. The CDR3 consists of 16 residues. This receptor was taken from a woman between 35 and 50 years old who had recovered from COVID-19. Sequenced input: peripheral blood. The chain links TRBV15 to TRBJ1-6; D remains ambiguous. DNA of the CDR3: TGTGCCACCAGGAAAGGTGATGGTTTAGCTAATTCACCCCTCCACTTT. Amino acids: CATRKGDGLANSPLHF. The full variable domain, completed using reference TRBV15 and TRBJ1-6, is DAMVIQNPRYQVTQFGKPVTLSCSQTLNHNVMYWYQQKSSQAPKLLFHYYDKDFNNEADTPDNFQSRRPNTSFCFLDIRSPGLGDTAMYLCATRKGDGLANSPLHFGNGTRLTVT.